The text below deals with one TCR beta chain. The data were obtained in a study of technical replicates of blood from a few donors. From germline, CDR1 is SGDLS and CDR2 YYNGEE. The CDR3 extends over 15 amino acids. Losses at the gene ends were 0 bases for V and 6 bases for J; bases not matched to a gene: 3. TCRdb keeps only in-frame clones here, not all; method: immunoSEQ multiplex PCR. The data hold 25,000 to 40,000 clones, with 85% to 95% observed a single time. Sequenced sample: PBMCs. This chain joins TRBV9 and TRBJ2-2; TRBD2 agrees at 9 bases. The sequence derives from a human donor in good health. Some clones in this sample may be carry-over from other donors' samples. In DNA form, the CDR3 reads TGTGCCAGCAGCGTAGGGCTAGCGGGGTCCGGGGAGCTGTTTTTT. This sequence encodes CASSVGLAGSGELFF.